This TCR beta chain was sequenced during a study of blood T cell repertoires in COVID-19. Study in general: T cells, B-cell-depleted T cells, or PBMCs provided the cDNA or gDNA that served as material.

In the authors' workflow: The assay estimated nucleated cells by amplifying reference gene primers. Libraries were prepared by immunoSEQ multiplex PCR; TCRdb keeps only in-frame clonotypes and omits some of them. V and J calls and clone size are those listed in that table; D and trimming were worked out from the DNA. The sample consists of around 250,000 clones, 90% to 95% of them appearing once. Trimming removed 2 bases from V and 9 bases from J, with 8 bases in between. This CDR3 is built from 12 residues. The V gene's germline CDR1 is SGHVS and CDR2 FNYEAQ. This TCR derives from a human donor in a cohort exposed to, infected with or recovered from COVID-19 (not recorded which). The donor label of this sample is uncertain. Sequenced sample: PBMCs or T cells enriched from blood (not recorded which). The chain links TRBV7-6 to TRBJ2-1; D might be TRBD1 (5 bases). The DNA of the CDR3 is TGTGCCAGCAGCTTATGGGGCTCTGAGCAGTTCTTC. This sequence encodes CASSLWGSEQFF. Together with reference TRBV7-6 and TRBJ2-1, the CDR3 gives the full variable domain: GAGVSQSPRYKVTKRGQDVALRCDPISGHVSLYWYRQALGQGPEFLTYFNYEAQQDKSGLPNDRFSAERPEGSISTLTIQRTEQRDSAMYRCASSLWGSEQFFGPGTRLTVL.